Given below is one T cell receptor beta chain in context. Data came from immunoSEQ multiplex PCR; TCRdb stores just in-frame clones and leaves some out. The profile shows about 150,000 clones, roughly nine tenths of them singletons. The J segment lost 4 bases and the V segment lost 0 bases, leaving 4 bases of the junction unmatched. The V gene's germline CDR1 is SGHRS and CDR2 YFSETQ. There are 16 residues in the CDR3. The data originate from a study of T cell responses to AZD1222 COVID-19 vaccine. The gene calls are TRBV5-1 and TRBJ1-1; 12 bases map to TRBD1. The sample here was peripheral blood, taken on day 0 of AZD1222 vaccination. The receptor's source is an adult in good health. The CDR3 is CASSLEGQGAFTEAFF. The CDR3 DNA sequence: TGCGCCAGCAGCTTGGAGGGACAGGGGGCTTTCACTGAAGCTTTCTTT.